This TCR beta chain was retrieved from a study of blood T cell repertoires in COVID-19. Participants' own reports of clinical history determined their cohort assignment. In its sample, this clone was seen once. Germline V gives CDR1 MNHEY, CDR2 SVGAGI. Trimming removed 6 bases at V and 6 bases at J, with 11 bases between. This CDR3 spans 12 amino acids. Authors' methods: Cell counts per sample came from amplifying reference gene primers. Some clones are missing from TCRdb's copy, which holds only in-frame ones; the method was immunoSEQ multiplex PCR. V, J and clone size were drawn from that table, and D and trimming were deduced from the DNA. Of about 300,000 clones listed, roughly 91% are singletons.

This TCR derives from a woman aged 45-65 years who had been exposed to COVID-19. Sequences were obtained from PBMCs or T cells enriched from blood (not recorded which). The gene calls are TRBV6-5 and TRBJ1-2; D remains unclear. The CDR3 spells CASSSRRDGYTF. DNA for the CDR3: TGTGCCAGCAGCTCAAGACGGGATGGCTACACCTTC.